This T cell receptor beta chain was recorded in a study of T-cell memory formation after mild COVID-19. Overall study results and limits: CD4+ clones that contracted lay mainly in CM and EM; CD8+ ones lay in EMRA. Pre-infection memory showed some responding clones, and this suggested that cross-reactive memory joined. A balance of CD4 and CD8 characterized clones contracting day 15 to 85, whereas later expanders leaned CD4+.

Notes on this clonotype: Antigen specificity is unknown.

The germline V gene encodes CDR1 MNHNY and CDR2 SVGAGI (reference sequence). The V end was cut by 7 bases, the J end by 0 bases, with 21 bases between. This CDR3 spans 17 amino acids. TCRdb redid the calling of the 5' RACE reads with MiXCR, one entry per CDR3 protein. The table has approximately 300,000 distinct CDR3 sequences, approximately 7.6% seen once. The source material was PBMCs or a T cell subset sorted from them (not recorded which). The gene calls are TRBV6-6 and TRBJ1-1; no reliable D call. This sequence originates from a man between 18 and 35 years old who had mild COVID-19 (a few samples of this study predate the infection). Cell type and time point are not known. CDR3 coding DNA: TGTGCCAGCATCAAAAGGACCCTCTCGAAGCTGAACACTGAAGCTTTCTTT. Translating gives CASIKRTLSKLNTEAFF.